This T cell receptor (beta chain) was recorded in a study of blood T cell repertoires in COVID-19. Overall study: PBMCs, B-cell-depleted T cells, or T cells were the source of the cDNA or gDNA that made up the material.

CDR1 MGHRA and CDR2 YSYEKL come from the germline V gene. J gave up 3 bases and V 0 bases, and 7 bases lay outside the gene matches. This CDR3 is 17 amino acids long. TCRdb's copy holds only in-frame clones and misses some; the assay was immunoSEQ multiplex PCR. The data contain more than 130,000 clones, roughly 89% of them singletons. Sequences were obtained from peripheral blood. The chain combines TRBV4-1 with TRBJ1-5, with TRBD1 identical over 8 bases. This sequence was found in a woman between 40 and 50 years old with acute or convalescent COVID-19. The CDR3 nucleotides are TGCGCCAGCAGCCAAGATACCACAGGGGGACCCAATCAGCCCCAGCATTTT. Its translation: CASSQDTTGGPNQPQHF.